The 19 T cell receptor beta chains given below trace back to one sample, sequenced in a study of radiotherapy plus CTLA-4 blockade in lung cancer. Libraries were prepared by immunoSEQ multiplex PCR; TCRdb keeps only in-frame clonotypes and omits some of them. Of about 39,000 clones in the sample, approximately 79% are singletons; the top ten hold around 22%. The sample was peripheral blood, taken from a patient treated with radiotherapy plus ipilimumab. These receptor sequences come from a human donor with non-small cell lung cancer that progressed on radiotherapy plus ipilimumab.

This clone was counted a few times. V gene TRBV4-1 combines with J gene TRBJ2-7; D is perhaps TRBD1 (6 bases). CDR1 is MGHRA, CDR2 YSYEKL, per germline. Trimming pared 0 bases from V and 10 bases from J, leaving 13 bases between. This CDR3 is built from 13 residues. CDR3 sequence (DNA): TGCGCCAGCAGCCAAGATACGGACAGTCTACAGTACTTC. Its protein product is CASSQDTDSLQYF.

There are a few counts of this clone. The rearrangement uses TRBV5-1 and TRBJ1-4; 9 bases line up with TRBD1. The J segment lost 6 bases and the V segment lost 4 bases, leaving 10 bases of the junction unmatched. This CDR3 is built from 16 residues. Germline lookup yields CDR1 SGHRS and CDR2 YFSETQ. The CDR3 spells CASSTLGTGRDEKLFF. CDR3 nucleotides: TGCGCCAGCAGCACCCTGGGGACAGGGAGGGATGAAAAACTGTTTTTT.

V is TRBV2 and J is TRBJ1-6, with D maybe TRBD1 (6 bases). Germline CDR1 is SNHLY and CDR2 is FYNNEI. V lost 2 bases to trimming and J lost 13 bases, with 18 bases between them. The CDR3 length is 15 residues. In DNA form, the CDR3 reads TGTGCCAGCAGTGAAAGGGACAAGAACCCTAGGCCCCTCCACTTT. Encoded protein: CASSERDKNPRPLHF.

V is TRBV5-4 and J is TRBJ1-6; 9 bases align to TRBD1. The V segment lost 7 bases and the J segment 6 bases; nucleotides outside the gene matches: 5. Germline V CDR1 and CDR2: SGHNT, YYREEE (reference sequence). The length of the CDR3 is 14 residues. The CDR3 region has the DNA TGTGCCAGCCCCAGACAGGGGGGTAATTCACCCCTCCACTTT. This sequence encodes CASPRQGGNSPLHF. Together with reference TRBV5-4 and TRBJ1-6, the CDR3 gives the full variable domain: ETGVTQSPTHLIKTRGQQVTLRCSSQSGHNTVSWYQQALGQGPQFIFQYYREEENGRGNFPPRFSGLQFPNYSSELNVNALELDDSALYLCASPRQGGNSPLHFGNGTRLTVT.

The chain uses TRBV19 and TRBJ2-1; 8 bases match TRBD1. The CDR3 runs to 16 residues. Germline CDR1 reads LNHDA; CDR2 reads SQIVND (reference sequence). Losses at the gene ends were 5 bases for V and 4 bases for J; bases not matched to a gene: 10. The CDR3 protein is CASSGRSRDRYNEQFF. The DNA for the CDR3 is TGTGCCAGTAGTGGACGAAGCAGGGACAGGTACAATGAGCAGTTCTTC.

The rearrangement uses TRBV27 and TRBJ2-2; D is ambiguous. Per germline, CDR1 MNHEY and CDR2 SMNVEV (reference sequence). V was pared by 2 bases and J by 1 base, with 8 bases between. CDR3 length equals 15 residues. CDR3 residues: CASSLTDGNTGELFF. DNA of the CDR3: TGTGCCAGCAGTTTAACAGACGGGAACACCGGGGAGCTGTTTTTT.

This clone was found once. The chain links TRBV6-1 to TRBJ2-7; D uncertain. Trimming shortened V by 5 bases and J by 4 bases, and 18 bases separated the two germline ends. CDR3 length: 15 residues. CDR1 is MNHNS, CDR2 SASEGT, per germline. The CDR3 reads CASSTLRNSWYEQYF. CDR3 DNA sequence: TGTGCCAGCAGTACCCTACGAAACAGTTGGTACGAGCAGTACTTC.

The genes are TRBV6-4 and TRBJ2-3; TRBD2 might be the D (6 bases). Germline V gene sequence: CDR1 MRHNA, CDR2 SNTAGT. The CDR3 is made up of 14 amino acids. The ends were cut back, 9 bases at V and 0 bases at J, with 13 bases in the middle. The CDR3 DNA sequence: TGTGCCAGTTCACCGGGACTTAGCACAGATACGCAGTATTTT. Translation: CASSPGLSTDTQYF.

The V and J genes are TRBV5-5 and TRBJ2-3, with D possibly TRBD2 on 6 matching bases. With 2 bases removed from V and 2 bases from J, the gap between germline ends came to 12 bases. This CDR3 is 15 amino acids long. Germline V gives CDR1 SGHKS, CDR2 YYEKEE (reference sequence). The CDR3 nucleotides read TGTGCCAGCAGCTTCGCGGGGCTAGACACAGATACGCAGTATTTT. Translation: CASSFAGLDTDTQYF.

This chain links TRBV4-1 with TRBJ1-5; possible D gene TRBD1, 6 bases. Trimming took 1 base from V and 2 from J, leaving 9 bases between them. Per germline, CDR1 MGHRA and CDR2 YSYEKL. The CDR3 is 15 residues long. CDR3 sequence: CASSQAGAGNQPQHF. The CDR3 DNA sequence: TGCGCCAGCAGCCAAGCAGGGGCAGGCAATCAGCCCCAGCATTTT.

CDR3 nucleotides: TGTGCCAGCAGTTTACTAGCGGGGCCCTCAGAGACCCAGTACTTC. Protein: CASSLLAGPSETQYF. The chain couples TRBV7-3 to TRBJ2-5, with 10 bases matching TRBD2. Germline-derived CDR1 and CDR2 are SGHTA and FQGTGA. The CDR3 consists of 15 residues. V shed 6 bases and J 4 bases; nucleotides not matched to a gene: 8.

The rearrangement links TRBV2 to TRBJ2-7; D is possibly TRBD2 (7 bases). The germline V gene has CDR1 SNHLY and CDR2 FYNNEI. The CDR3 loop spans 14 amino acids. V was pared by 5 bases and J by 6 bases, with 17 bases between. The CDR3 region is CASSPSGARGEQYF. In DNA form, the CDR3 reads TGTGCCAGCAGTCCGAGCGGGGCCAGGGGCGAGCAGTACTTC.

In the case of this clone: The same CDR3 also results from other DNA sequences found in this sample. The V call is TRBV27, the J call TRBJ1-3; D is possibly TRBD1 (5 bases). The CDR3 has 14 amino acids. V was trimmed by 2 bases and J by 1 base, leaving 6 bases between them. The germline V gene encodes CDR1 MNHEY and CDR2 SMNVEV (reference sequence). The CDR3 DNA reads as TGTGCCAGCAGTTTAAGGGGATCTGGAAACACCATATATTTT. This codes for CASSLRGSGNTIYF.

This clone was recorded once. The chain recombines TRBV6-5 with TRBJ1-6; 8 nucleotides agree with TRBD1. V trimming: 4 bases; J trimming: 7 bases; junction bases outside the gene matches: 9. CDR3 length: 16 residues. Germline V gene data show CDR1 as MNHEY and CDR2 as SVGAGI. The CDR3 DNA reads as TGTGCCAGCAGTTTTCGGACAGGGAGTAAGAATTCACCCCTCCACTTT. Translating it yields CASSFRTGSKNSPLHF.

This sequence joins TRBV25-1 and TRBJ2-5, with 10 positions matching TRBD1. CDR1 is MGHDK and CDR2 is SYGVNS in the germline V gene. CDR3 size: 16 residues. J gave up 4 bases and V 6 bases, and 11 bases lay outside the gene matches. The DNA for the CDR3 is TGTGCCAGCAGCAGACAGGGGGCGACCACGGGAGAGACCCAGTACTTC. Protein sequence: CASSRQGATTGETQYF.

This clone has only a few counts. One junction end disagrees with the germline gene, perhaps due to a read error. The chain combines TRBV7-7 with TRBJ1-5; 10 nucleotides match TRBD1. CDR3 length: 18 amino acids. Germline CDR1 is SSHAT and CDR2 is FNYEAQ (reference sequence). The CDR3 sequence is CASSFNHPHDRGHQPQHF. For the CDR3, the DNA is TGTGCTAGCAGCTTCAACCATCCCCACGACAGGGGGCACCAGCCCCAGCATTTT. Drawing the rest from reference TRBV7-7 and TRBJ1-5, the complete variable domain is GAGVSQSPRYKVTKRGQDVTLRCDPISSHATLYWYQQALGQGPEFLTYFNYEAQPDKSGLPSDRFSAERPEGSISTLTIQRTEQRDSAMYRCASSFNHPHDRGHQPQHFGDGTRLSIL.

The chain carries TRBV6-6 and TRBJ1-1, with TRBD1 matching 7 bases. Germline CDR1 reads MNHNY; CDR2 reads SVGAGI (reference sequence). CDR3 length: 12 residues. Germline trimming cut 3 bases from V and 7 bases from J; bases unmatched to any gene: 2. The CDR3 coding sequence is TGTGCCAGCAGTTATAACAGGGGTGAAGCTTTCTTT. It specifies CASSYNRGEAFF.

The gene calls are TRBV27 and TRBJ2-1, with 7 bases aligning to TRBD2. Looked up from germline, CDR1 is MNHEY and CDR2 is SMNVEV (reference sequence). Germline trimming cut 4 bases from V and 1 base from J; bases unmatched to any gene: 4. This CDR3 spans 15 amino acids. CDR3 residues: CASSSLAGSYNEQFF. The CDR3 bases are TGTGCCAGCAGTTCTTTAGCGGGTTCCTACAATGAGCAGTTCTTC.

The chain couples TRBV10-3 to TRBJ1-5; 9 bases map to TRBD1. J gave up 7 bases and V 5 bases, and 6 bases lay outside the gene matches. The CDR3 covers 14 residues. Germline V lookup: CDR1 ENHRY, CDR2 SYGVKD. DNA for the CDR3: TGTGCCATCAGTATGGACAGGGGTGGACAGCCCCAGCATTTT. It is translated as CAISMDRGGQPQHF.